This TCR beta chain stems from a study of patients and donors after allogeneic stem cell transplantation (dated by TCRdb to 2018 to 2021). Between the V and J ends, shortened by 5 bases and 8 bases respectively, the junction contains 19 bases. From the cysteine through the phenylalanine, the CDR3 covers 15 amino acids. Of all the DNA, just the CDR3 is kept, 45 bases in frame from base 1. From a lookup of the germline V gene, CDR1 and CDR2 are MGHDK and SYGVNS. This clonotype has more than one count but fewer than ten. The clone's antigen remains unknown. Base-call qualities are not available, and no considerably larger clone is one nucleotide away. The protocol used for the library was RT-PCR. The sample was run on a NextSeq 550. Clones were called with MiXCR by TCRdb after fastp trimmed the public reads at Q25, and only in-frame beta chains were retained. Every entry covers one CDR3 protein and lists the most common genes and DNA from its rows. The sample table holds about a million distinct CDR3 sequences, of which roughly 18% were seen once. Around 6% of the sample is held by the ten biggest clonotypes.

The chain joins TRBV25-1 to TRBJ2-1, with the D segment identity uncertain. The clonotype was recovered from a human donor who was either an allogeneic HSCT recipient or a stem cell or donor lymphocyte infusion donor (not recorded which). It is not recorded whose cells these are; they may come from a transplant donor. The sequencing input was blood, either unsorted or a sorted T cell fraction (not recorded which). The nucleotides are TGTGCCAGCAGTCCACCCCTAGGGTCTGGGGATGAGCAGTTCTTC. Translation gives CASSPPLGSGDEQFF.